This TCR beta chain stems from a study of blood T cell repertoires in COVID-19. The method was immunoSEQ multiplex PCR; TCRdb's version includes in-frame clones alone and lacks a portion of them. The table records about 73,000 clones, about nine tenths of them present only once. The CDR3 has 14 amino acids. With V trimmed by 4 bases and J by 4 bases, 5 bases remained unmatched. Germline V gives CDR1 MNHEY, CDR2 SVGAGI. The sequence came from a woman older than 75 with active or convalescent COVID-19. Sequenced sample: peripheral blood. The chain recombines TRBV6-5 with TRBJ1-2; 8 bases map to TRBD1. CDR3 sequence: CASSLTGERYGYTF. DNA of the CDR3: TGTGCCAGCAGTTTGACAGGGGAGCGCTATGGCTACACCTTC.